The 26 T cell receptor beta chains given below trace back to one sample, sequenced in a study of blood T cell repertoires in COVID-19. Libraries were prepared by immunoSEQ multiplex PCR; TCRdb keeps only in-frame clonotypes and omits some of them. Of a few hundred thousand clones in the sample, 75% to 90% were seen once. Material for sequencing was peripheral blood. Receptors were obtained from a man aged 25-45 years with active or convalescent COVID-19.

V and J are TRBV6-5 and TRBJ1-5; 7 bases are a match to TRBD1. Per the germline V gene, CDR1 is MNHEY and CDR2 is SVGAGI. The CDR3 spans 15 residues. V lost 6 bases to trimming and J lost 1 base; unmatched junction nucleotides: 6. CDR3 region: CASRPQGPSNQPQHF. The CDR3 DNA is TGTGCCAGCAGACCACAGGGGCCCAGCAATCAGCCCCAGCATTTT.

The CDR3 sequence: CASSAGLAGLNSYNEQFF. The CDR3 bases are TGTGCCAGTAGTGCGGGACTAGCGGGACTAAACTCCTACAATGAGCAGTTCTTC. This chain connects TRBV19 to TRBJ2-1, with 13 bases matching TRBD2. This CDR3 spans 18 amino acids. Germline V lookup: CDR1 LNHDA, CDR2 SQIVND (reference sequence). J lost 0 bases, V lost 5 bases, and 7 bases had no gene match.

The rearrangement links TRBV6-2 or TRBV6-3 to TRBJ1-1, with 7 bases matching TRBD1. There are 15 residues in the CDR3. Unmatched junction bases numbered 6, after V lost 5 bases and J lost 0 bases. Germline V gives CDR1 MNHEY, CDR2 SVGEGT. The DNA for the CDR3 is TGTGCCAGCAGTACCAGACAGGGAGTGAACACTGAAGCTTTCTTT. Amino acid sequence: CASSTRQGVNTEAFF.

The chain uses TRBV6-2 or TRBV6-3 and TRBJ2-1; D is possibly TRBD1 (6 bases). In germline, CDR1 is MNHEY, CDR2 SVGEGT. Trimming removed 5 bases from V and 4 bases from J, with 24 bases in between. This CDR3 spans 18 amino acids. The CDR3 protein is CASSPDPMKQGSYNEQFF. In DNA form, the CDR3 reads TGTGCCAGCAGTCCAGACCCCATGAAACAGGGTTCTTACAATGAGCAGTTCTTC.

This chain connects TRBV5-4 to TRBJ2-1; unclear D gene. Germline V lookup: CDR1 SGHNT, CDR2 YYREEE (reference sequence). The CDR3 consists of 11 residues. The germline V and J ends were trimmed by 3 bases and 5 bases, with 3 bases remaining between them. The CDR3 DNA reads TGTGCCAGCAGCTCTAACAATGAGCAGTTCTTC. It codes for CASSSNNEQFF.

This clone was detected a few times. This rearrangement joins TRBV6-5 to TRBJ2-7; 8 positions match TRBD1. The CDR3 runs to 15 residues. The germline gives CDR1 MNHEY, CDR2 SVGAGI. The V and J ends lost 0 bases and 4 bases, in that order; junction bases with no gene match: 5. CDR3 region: CASSYSLGQEYEQYF. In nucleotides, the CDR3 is TGTGCCAGCAGTTACTCGTTGGGACAGGAATACGAGCAGTACTTC.

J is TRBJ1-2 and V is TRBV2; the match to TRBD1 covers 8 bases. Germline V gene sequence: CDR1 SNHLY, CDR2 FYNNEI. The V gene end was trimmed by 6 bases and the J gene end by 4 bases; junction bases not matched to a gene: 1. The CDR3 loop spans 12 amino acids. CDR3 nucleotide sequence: TGTGCCAGCAGAGGGACAGGCTATGGCTACACCTTC. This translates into CASRGTGYGYTF.

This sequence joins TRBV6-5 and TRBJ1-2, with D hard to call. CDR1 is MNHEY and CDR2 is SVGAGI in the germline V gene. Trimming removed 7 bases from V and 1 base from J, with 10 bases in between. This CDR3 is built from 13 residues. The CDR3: CASTPGLNYGYTF. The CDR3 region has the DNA TGTGCCAGCACCCCTGGGCTTAACTATGGCTACACCTTC.

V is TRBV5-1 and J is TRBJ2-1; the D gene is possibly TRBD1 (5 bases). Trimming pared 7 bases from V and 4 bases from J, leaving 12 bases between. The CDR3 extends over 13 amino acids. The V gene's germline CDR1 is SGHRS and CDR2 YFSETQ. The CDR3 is CASSQGGYNEQFF. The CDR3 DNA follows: TGCGCCAGCTCCCAGGGTGGGTACAATGAGCAGTTCTTC.

CDR3 residues: CASAEAGGLRRYF. The CDR3, as DNA: TGTGCCAGCGCCGAGGCGGGGGGGTTAAGGCGGTACTTC. This rearrangement joins TRBV27 to TRBJ2-7, with 9 nucleotides matching TRBD2. This CDR3 spans 13 amino acids. J was trimmed by 12 bases and V by 8 bases; bases with no gene match: 14. Germline CDR1 MNHEY, CDR2 SMNVEV (reference sequence).

The CDR3 DNA is TGTGCCAGCAGCGCAATGACAGGCCAAGAGACCCAGTACTTC. It codes for CASSAMTGQETQYF. The chain has TRBV7-6 and TRBJ2-5; the D gene is possibly TRBD1 (6 bases). Trimming removed 5 bases from V and 1 base from J, with 11 bases in between. CDR3 length equals 14 residues. From germline, CDR1 is SGHVS and CDR2 FNYEAQ.

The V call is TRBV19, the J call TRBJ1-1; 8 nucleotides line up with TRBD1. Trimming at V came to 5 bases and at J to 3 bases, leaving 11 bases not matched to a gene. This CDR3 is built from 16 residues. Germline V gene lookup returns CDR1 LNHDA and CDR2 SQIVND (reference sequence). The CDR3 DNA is TGTGCCAGTAGTCCCGGACAGGGTGGTTGGTACACTGAAGCTTTCTTT. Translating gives CASSPGQGGWYTEAFF.

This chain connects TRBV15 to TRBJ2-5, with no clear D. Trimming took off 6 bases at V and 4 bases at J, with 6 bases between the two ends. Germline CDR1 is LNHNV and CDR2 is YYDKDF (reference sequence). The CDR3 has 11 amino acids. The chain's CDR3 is CATRTGETQYF. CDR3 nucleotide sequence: TGTGCCACCAGGACGGGAGAGACCCAGTACTTC.

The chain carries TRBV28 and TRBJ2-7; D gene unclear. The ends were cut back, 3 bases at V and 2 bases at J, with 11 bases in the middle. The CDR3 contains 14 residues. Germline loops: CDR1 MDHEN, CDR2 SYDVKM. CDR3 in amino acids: CASSFGQVTYEQYF. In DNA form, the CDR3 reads TGTGCCAGCAGTTTTGGTCAGGTCACCTACGAGCAGTACTTC.

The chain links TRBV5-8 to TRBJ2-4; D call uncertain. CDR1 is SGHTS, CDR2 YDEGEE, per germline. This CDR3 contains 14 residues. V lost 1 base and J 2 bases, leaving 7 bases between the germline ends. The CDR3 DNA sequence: TGTGCCAGCAGCTTGACAGTCCCCAAAAACATTCAGTACTTC. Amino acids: CASSLTVPKNIQYF.

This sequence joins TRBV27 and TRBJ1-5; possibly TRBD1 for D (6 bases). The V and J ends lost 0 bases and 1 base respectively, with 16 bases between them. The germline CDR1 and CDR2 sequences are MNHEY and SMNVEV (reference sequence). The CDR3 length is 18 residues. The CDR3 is CASSLSFGGVGSNQPQHF. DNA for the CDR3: TGTGCCAGCAGTTTATCCTTTGGGGGCGTTGGGAGCAATCAGCCCCAGCATTTT.

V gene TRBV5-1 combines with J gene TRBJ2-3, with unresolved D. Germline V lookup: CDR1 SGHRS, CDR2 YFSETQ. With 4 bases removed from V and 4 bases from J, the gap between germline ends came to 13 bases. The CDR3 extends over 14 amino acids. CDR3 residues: CASSRGPASDTQYF. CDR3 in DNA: TGCGCCAGCAGCCGTGGGCCGGCCTCAGATACGCAGTATTTT.

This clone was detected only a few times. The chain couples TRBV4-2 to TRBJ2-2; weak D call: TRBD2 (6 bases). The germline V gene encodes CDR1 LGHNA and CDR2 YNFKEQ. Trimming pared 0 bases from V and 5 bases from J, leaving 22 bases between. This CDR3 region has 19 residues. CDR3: CASSQEDSRGAKNTGELFF. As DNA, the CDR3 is TGTGCCAGCAGCCAAGAGGACTCGCGGGGCGCTAAGAATACCGGGGAGCTGTTTTTT.

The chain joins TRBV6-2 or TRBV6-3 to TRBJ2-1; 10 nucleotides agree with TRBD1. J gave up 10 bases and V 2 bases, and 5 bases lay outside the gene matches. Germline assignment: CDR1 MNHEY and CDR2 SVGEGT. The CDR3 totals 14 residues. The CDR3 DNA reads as TGTGCCAGCAGTTACCAGACAGGGGGCGACGAGCAGTTCTTC. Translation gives CASSYQTGGDEQFF.

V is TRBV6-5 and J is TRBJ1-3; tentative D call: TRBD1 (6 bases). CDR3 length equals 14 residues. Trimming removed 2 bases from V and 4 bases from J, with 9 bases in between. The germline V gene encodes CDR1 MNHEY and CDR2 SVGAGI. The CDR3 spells CASSYPGAGNTIYF. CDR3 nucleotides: TGTGCCAGCAGTTACCCAGGGGCGGGAAACACCATATATTTT.

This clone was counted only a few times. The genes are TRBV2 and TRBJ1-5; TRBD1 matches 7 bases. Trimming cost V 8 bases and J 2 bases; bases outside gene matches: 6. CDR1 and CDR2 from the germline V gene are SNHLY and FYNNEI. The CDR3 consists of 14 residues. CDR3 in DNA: TGTGCCAGCCGCAGGGGGGAGGGCAATCAGCCCCAGCATTTT. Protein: CASRRGEGNQPQHF. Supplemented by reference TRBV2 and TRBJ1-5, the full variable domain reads EPEVTQTPSHQVTQMGQEVILRCVPISNHLYFYWYRQILGQKVEFLVSFYNNEISEKSEIFDDQFSVERPDGSNFTLKIRSTKLEDSAMYFCASRRGEGNQPQHFGDGTRLSIL.

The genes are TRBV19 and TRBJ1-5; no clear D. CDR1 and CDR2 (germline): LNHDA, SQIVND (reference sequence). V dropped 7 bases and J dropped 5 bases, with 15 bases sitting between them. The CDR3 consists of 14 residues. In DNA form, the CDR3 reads TGTGCCAGTACGAGGTTCATGGATGATCAGCCCCAGCATTTT. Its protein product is CASTRFMDDQPQHF.

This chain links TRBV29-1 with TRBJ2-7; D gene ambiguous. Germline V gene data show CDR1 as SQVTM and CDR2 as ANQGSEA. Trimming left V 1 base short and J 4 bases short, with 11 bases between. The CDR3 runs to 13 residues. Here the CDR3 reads CSVEGQTLYEQYF. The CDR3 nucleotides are TGCAGCGTTGAAGGGCAGACTCTTTACGAGCAGTACTTC.

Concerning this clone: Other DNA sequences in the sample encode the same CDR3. The CDR3 DNA sequence: TGTGCCAGCAGCTTATCAGCGGGGGACAATGAGCAGTTCTTC. It is translated as CASSLSAGDNEQFF. The gene calls are TRBV7-2 and TRBJ2-1, with TRBD2 identical over 8 bases. The CDR3 is made up of 14 amino acids. The junction had 2 bases not matched to a gene; V was cut back by 2 bases and J by 5 bases. The germline CDR1 and CDR2 sequences are SGHTA and FQGNSA.

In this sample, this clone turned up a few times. CDR3 DNA: TGTGCCAGCAGCGCGAGGGGGATAAACACTGAAGCTTTCTTT. Protein sequence: CASSARGINTEAFF. The chain carries TRBV2 and TRBJ1-1; possible D gene TRBD1, 6 bases. This CDR3 has 14 amino acids. Germline values: CDR1 SNHLY, CDR2 FYNNEI. V dropped 6 bases and J dropped 2 bases, with 13 bases sitting between them.

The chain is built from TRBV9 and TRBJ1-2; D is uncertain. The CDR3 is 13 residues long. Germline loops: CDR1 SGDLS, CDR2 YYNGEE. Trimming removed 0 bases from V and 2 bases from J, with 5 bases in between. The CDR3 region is CASSVVQNYGYTF. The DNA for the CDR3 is TGTGCCAGCAGCGTAGTTCAGAACTATGGCTACACCTTC. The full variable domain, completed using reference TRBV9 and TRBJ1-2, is DSGVTQTPKHLITATGQRVTLRCSPRSGDLSVYWYQQSLDQGLQFLIQYYNGEERAKGNILERFSAQQFPDLHSELNLSSLELGDSALYFCASSVVQNYGYTFGSGTRLTVV.